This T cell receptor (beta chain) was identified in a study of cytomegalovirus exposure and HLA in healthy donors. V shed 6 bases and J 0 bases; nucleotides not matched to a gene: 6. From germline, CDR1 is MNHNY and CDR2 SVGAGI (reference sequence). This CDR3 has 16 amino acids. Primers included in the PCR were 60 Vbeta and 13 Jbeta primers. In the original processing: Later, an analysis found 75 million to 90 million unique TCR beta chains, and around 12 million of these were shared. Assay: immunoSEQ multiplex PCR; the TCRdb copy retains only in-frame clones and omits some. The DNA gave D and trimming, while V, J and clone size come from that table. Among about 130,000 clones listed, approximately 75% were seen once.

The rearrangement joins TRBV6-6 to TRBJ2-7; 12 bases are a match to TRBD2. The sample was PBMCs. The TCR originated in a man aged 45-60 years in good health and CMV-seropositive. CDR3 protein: CASRGLAGGSSYEQYF. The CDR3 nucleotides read TGTGCCAGCAGAGGGCTAGCGGGGGGGAGCTCCTACGAGCAGTACTTC.